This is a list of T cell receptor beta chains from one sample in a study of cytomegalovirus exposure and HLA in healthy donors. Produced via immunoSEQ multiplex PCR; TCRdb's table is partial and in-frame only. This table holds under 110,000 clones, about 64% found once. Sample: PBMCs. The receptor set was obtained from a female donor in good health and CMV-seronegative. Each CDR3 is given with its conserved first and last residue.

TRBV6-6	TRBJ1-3	CASSRGTGVGGNTIYF
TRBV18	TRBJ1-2	CARPIPLAGGENYGYTF
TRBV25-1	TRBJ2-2	CASSASGHSHTGELFF
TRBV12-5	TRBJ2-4	CASGAWGDIQYF
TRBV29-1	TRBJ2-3	CSVADGARDLDTQYF
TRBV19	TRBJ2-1	CASSIGASGTNEQFF
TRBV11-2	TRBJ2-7	CASSLRDRGLPYEQYF
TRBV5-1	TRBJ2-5	CASSPGSLGETQYF
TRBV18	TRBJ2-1	CASSLGLAEPYNEQFF
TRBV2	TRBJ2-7	CASSEEQIEQYF
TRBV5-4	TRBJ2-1	CASSPGTGGRLYNEQFF
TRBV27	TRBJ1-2	CASSLGPGDGYTF
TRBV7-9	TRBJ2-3	CASLGQGGRVAPPNTQYF
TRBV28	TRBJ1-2	CASSLGNYGYTF
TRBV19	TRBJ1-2	CASSPAWTGEGYTF
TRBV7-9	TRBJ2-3	CASSLGVDRGTDTQYF
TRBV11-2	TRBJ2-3	CASSLGRGGTDTQYF
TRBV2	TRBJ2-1	CASSGRDPIHEQFF
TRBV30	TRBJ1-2	CAWMGWRVLDEDRGWVYGYTF
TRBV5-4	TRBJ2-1	CASSLGASGRNEQFF
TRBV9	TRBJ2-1	CASSTKQGVGNEQFF
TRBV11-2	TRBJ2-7	CASSSSSGGSYEQYF
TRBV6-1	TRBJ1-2	CASSESQGAGGYTF
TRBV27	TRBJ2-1	CASSLGGSSYNEQFF
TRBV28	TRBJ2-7	CASSSLLGLYEQYF
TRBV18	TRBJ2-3	CASSPPTRTDTQYF
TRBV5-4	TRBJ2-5	CASSLAWAGGETQYF
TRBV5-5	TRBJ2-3	CASSRSGQGAGDTQYF
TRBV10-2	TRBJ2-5	CASSPGTGGAGNARYF
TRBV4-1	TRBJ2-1	CASSHGTSGYNEQFF
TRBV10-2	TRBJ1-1	CASSPKGGDTEAFF
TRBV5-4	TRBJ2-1	CASSSPGQGNEQFF
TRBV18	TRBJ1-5	CASSPLGGREPQHF
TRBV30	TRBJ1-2	CAWSQGLNYGYTF
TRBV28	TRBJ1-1	CASRSRAWGEAFF
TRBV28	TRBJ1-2	CASTPVGGLGYTF
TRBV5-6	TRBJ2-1	CASSPGTAYNEQFF
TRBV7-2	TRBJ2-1	CASSLVAGTHNEQFF
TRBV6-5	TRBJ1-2	CASREGATIYGYTF
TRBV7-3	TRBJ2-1	CASSLLPREQQFF
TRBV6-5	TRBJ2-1	CASSQGNEQFF
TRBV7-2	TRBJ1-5	CASSLASTGGYSNQPQHF
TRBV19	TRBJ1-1	CASSISGIGNTEAFF
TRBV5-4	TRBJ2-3	CASSLGGGRAWADTQYF
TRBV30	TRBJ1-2	CAWSPGTAINYGYTF
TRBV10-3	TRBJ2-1	CAISESGGGNEQFF
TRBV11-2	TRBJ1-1	CASSSKLNTEAFF
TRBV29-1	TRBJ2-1	CSVRFSGEAEQFF